Listed below are T cell receptor beta chains from one sample, sequenced in a study of human T cells and chemical hapten exposure. One entry per CDR3 protein, called by TCRdb with MiXCR from the RACE reads. The table records about 380,000 distinct CDR3 sequences, 4.8% of them present only once. Sequencing used whole blood, obtained in connection with sensitization to the hapten diphenylcyclopropenone (DPC). All receptors derive from a woman between 50 and 59 years old with alopecia areata. Some clones in this sample may be carry-over from other donors' samples. CDR3s include the opening cysteine and the closing phenylalanine or tryptophan. The D gene is left open where the match is weak. Where a row states a size, it is once, few, many or the class of an expanded clone; other rows omit it.

V gene	D gene	J gene	clone size	CDR3 DNA	CDR3 protein
TRBV7-9	TRBD1	TRBJ1-1	many	TGTGCCAGCAGCTCCACACAGGGGGGACATGACACTGAAGCTTTCTTT	CASSSTQGGHDTEAFF
TRBV20-1	NA	TRBJ2-3	few	TGCAGTGCTAGAGATCCCAGGGAGGATACGCAGTATTTT	CSARDPREDTQYF
TRBV5-4	NA	TRBJ2-3	NA	TGTGCCAGCAGCTCGGTCCCGGGTACGCAGTATTTT	CASSSVPGTQYF
TRBV20-1	TRBD1	TRBJ1-6	many	TGCAGTGCTAGCAACCTGGACAGGGCGAGAAATTCACCCCTCCACTTT	CSASNLDRARNSPLHF
TRBV12-3/TRBV12-4	TRBD1	TRBJ2-7	many	TGTGCCAGCAGAGAGACAGGGCGTTTTCGCGAGCAGTACTTC	CASRETGRFREQYF
TRBV6-6	NA	TRBJ1-5	many	TGTGCCAGCAGCAAAGAACAGGTTACGATCAATCAGCCCCAGCATTTT	CASSKEQVTINQPQHF
TRBV6-5	NA	TRBJ2-3	many	TGTGCCAGCTCCGCTGTCGTAGCTTTCACAGATACGCAGTATTTT	CASSAVVAFTDTQYF
TRBV5-5	NA	TRBJ2-5	many	TGTGCCAGCAGCTCGCGGGGCCAAGAGACCCAGTACTTC	CASSSRGQETQYF
TRBV12-3/TRBV12-4	TRBD2	TRBJ2-1	few	TGTGCCAGCAGTGTGGTTGCGGGAGAAGACTACAATGAGCAGTTCTTC	CASSVVAGEDYNEQFF
TRBV30	TRBD1	TRBJ2-3	few	TGTGCCTGGGGCTCGGGACAGGGTGGAGATACGCAGTATTTT	CAWGSGQGGDTQYF
TRBV7-2	TRBD2	TRBJ2-3	many	TGTGCCAGCAGACAAATAGCGGGAGGGCAAGGGGAGCAGTATTTT	CASRQIAGGQGEQYF
TRBV7-2	TRBD2	TRBJ2-7	many	TGTGCCAGCAGCGATAGCGGGGGGGCCCCCTCCTACGAGCAGTACTTC	CASSDSGGAPSYEQYF
TRBV5-1	TRBD1	TRBJ2-7	many	TGCGCCAGCAGCATTCGGACAGGGGAGAGCGAGCAGTACTTC	CASSIRTGESEQYF
TRBV29-1	NA	TRBJ2-1	many	TGCAGCGTTGAAATCCGGGGGGCTTACAATGAGCAGTTCTTC	CSVEIRGAYNEQFF
TRBV7-2	NA	TRBJ1-5	many	TGTGCCAGCAAACAAGCGGGTTTTTATCAGCCCCAGCATTTT	CASKQAGFYQPQHF
TRBV6-5	TRBD2	TRBJ2-7	NA	TGTGCCAGCAGTTACTCGGCGTCGGGAGGGTCTCCCGCCTACGAGCAGTACTTC	CASSYSASGGSPAYEQYF
TRBV2	NA	TRBJ2-1	few	TGTGCCAGCGACGGGGTCGGAGGCTCCTACAATGAGCAGTTCTTC	CASDGVGGSYNEQFF
TRBV7-7	TRBD1	TRBJ2-1	NA	TGTATGAGGGTACAGGGGGCAAAGGAGCAGTTCTTC	CMRVQGAKEQFF
TRBV4-1	TRBD2	TRBJ2-3	many	TGCGCCAGCAGCAGCGGGAGGGCCAACACAGATACGCAGTATTTT	CASSSGRANTDTQYF
TRBV2	NA	TRBJ1-2	many	TGTGCCAGCAGTGACGCAGCCCCAGCGTATGGCTACACCTTC	CASSDAAPAYGYTF